The clone carrying this TCR beta chain showed up just a few times. Its antigen is unknown. The PCR had 60 Vbeta and 13 Jbeta primers. Only in-frame clones appear in the TCRdb table, and some are missing; sequencing was by immunoSEQ multiplex PCR. The sample yields about 160,000 clones, 65% to 90% seen once. V was cut by 3 bases and J by 0 bases, with 6 bases left in between. Germline CDR1 is MDHEN and CDR2 is SYDVKM. The CDR3 has 14 residues. This entry is derived from a study of cytomegalovirus exposure and HLA in healthy donors. Findings and caveats of the study: Of the V segments, some could not be distinguished, including TRBV6-2 and TRBV6-3, and were excluded.

The V gene is TRBV28, the J gene TRBJ1-3; D is unclear. Sequencing was carried out using PBMCs. This TCR derives from a man in his fifties or sixties in good health and CMV-seropositive. The CDR3, as DNA: TGTGCCAGCAGTTTGTCCGGCTCTGGAAACACCATATATTTT. Its translation is CASSLSGSGNTIYF.